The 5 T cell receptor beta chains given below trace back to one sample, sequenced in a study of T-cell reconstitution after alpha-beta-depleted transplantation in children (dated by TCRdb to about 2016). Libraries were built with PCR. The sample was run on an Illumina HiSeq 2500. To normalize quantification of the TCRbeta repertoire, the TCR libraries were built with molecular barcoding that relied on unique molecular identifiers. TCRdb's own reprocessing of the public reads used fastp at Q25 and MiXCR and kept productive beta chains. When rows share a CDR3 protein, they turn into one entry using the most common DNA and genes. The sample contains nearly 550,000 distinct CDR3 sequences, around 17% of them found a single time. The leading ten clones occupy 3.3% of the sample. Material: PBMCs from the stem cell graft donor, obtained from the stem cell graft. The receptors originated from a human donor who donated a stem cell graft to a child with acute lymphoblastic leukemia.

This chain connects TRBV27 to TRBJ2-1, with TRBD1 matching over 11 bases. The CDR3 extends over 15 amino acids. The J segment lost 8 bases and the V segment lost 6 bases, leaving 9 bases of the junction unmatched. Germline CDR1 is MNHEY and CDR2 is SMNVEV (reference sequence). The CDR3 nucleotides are TGTGCCAGCAGCGGCCCAGGACAGGGGGCCCATGAGCAGTTCTTC. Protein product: CASSGPGQGAHEQFF.

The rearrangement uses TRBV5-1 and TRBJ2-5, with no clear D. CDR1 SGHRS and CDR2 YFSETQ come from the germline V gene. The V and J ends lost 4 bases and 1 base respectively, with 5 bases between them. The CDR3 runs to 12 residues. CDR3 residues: CASSVPQETQYF. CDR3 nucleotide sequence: TGCGCCAGCAGCGTGCCCCAAGAGACCCAGTACTTC.

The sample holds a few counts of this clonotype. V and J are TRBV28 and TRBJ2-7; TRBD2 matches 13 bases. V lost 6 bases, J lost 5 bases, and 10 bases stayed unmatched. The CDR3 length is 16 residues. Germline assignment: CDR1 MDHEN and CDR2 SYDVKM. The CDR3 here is CASSTPGTSGTNEQYF. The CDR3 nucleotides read TGTGCCAGCAGCACACCCGGGACTAGCGGGACCAACGAGCAGTACTTC.

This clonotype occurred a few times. This chain's CDR3 is CSASPVGEQYF. The CDR3, as DNA: TGCAGTGCTAGTCCGGTGGGCGAGCAGTACTTC. V is TRBV20-1 and J is TRBJ2-7; no firm D call. The CDR3 spans 11 residues. Germline V lookup: CDR1 DFQATT, CDR2 SNEGSKA (reference sequence). V dropped 3 bases and J dropped 6 bases, with 9 bases sitting between them.

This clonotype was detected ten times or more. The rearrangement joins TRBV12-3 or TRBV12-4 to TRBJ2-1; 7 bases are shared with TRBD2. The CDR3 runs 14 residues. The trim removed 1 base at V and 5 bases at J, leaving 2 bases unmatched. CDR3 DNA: TGTGCCAGCAGTTTAGGTCTAGCGGACAATGAGCAGTTCTTC. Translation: CASSLGLADNEQFF.